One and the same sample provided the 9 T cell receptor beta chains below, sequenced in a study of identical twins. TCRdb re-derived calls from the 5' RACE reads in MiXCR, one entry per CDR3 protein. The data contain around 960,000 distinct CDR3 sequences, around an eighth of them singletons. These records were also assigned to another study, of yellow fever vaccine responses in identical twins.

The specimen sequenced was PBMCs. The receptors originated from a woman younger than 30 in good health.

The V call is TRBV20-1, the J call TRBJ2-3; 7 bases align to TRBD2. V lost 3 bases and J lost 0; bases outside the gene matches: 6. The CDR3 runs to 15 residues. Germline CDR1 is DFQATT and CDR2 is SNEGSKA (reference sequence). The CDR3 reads CSARNSGWSTDTQYF. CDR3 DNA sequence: TGCAGTGCTAGGAATAGCGGGTGGAGCACAGATACGCAGTATTTT.

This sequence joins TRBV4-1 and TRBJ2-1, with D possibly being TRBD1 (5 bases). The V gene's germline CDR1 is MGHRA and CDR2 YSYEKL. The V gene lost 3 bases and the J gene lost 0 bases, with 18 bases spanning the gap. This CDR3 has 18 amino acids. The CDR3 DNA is TGCGCCAGCAGCCATAACAAGGGGCCACTGAGCTCCTACAATGAGCAGTTCTTC. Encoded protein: CASSHNKGPLSSYNEQFF.

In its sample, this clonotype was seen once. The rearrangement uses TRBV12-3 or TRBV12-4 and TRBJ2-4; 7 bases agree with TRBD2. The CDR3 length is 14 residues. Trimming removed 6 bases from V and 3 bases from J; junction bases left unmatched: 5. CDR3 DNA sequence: TGTGCCAGCAGGGGGGGGGGACTCAAAAACATTCAGTACTTC. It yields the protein CASRGGGLKNIQYF.

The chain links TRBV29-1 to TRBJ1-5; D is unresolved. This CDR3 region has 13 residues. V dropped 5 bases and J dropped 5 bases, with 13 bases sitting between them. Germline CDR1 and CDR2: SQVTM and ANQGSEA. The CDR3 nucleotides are TGCAGCGTTTCCTACACACGGGATCAGCCCCAGCATTTT. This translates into CSVSYTRDQPQHF.

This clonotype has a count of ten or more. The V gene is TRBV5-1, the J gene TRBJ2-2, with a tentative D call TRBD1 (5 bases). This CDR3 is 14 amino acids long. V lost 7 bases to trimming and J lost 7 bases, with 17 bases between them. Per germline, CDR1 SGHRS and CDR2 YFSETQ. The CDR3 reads CASQPTGSSGELFF. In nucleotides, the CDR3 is TGCGCCAGCCAACCTACAGGAAGCAGCGGGGAGCTGTTTTTT.

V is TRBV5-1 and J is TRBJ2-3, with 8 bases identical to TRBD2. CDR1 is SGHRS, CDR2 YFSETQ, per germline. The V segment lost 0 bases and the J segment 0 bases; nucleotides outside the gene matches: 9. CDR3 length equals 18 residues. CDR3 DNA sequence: TGCGCCAGCAGCTTGGCCGGGACTAGAGGACGCAGCACAGATACGCAGTATTTT. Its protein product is CASSLAGTRGRSTDTQYF. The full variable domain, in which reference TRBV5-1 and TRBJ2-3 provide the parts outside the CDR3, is KAGVTQTPRYLIKTRGQQVTLSCSPISGHRSVSWYQQTPGQGLQFLFEYFSETQRNKGNFPGRFSGRQFSNSRSEMNVSTLELGDSALYLCASSLAGTRGRSTDTQYFGPGTRLTVL.

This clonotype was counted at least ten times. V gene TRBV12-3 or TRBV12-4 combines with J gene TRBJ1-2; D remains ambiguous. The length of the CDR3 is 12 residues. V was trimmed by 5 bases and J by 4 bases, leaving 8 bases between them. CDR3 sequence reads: CASSDRGYGYTF. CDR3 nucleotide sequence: TGTGCCAGCAGTGATAGAGGCTATGGCTACACCTTC.

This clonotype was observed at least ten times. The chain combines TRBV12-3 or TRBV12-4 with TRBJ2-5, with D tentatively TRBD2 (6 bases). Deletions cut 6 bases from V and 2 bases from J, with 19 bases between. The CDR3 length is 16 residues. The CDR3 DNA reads TGTGCCAGCAGCTATGGACTAAGTATAGGACAAGAGACCCAGTACTTC. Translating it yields CASSYGLSIGQETQYF.

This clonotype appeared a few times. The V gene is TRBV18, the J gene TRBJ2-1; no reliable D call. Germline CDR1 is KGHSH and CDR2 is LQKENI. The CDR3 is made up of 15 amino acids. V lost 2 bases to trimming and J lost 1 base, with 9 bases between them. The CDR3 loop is CASSPNSWSYNEQFF. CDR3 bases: TGTGCCAGCTCACCAAACAGTTGGTCCTACAATGAGCAGTTCTTC.